This T cell receptor (beta chain) was retrieved from a study of cytomegalovirus exposure and HLA in healthy donors. A remark on this clone: Its antigen is as yet unknown.

Overall study results and limits: Reportedly, a later analysis found an Asian-associated ancestry cluster had fewer N-insertions than the roughly 700-donor mean. Some V segments, including TRBV6-2 and TRBV6-3, were excluded as indistinguishable.

The PCR used 60 Vbeta and 13 Jbeta primers. Measured with immunoSEQ multiplex PCR; TCRdb has only the in-frame clones, and not every one. The sample consists of approximately 150,000 clones, around 85% of them appearing once. Trimming left V 3 bases short and J 4 bases short, with 18 bases between. The CDR3 length is 16 residues. Germline V gene lookup returns CDR1 SEHNR and CDR2 FQNEAQ (reference sequence). This chain connects TRBV7-9 to TRBJ2-5; possibly TRBD2 for D (6 bases). Sequences were obtained from PBMCs. The sequence was collected from a woman aged 25-40 years in good health and CMV-seronegative. The CDR3 spells CASSLVGAGRGETQYF. The CDR3 DNA sequence: TGTGCCAGCAGCTTGGTGGGTGCGGGGCGCGGAGAGACCCAGTACTTC.